This TCR beta chain was recorded in a study of a mutant IDH1 vaccine in newly diagnosed glioma. Looking at the study overall: Receipt of radiotherapy, temozolomide, or both preceded the study, and most received both.

Time point defined: week 11, during vaccination. A 20-mer mutant IDH1 peptide at 300 ug was injected subcutaneously with topical imiquimod. With regard to this clone: As yet, its antigen is unknown.

The CDR3 contains 14 residues. Germline trimming cut 11 bases from V and 4 bases from J; bases unmatched to any gene: 4. Germline CDR1 ENHRY, CDR2 SYGVKD. Using immunoSEQ multiplex PCR, the repertoire was profiled, and TCRdb retains in-frame clones only, with some absent. In the table there are about 110,000 clones, roughly nine tenths of which are singletons. This TCR was recovered from a woman aged 45-60 years with glioma. The chain recombines TRBV10-3 with TRBJ2-1; 14 positions match TRBD2. Material: PBMCs, obtained from a glioma patient whose treatment included an IDH1 peptide vaccine. This CDR3 is CAVRLAGGYNEQFF. The CDR3 coding sequence is TGTGCCGTAAGACTAGCGGGAGGGTACAATGAGCAGTTCTTC.